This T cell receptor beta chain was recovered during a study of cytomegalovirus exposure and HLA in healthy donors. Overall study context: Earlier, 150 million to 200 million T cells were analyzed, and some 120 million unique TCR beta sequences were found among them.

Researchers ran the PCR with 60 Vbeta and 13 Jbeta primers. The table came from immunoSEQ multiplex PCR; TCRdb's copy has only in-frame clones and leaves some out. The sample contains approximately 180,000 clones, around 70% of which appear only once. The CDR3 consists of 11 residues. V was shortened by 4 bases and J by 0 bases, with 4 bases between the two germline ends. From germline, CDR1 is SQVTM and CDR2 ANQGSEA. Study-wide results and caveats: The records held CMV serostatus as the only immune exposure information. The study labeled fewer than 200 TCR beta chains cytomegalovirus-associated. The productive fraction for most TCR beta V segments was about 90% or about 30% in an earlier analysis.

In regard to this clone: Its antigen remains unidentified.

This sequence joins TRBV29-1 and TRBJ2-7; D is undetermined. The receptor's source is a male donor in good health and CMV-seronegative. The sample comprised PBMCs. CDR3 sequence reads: CSVGASYEQYF. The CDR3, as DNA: TGCAGCGTTGGGGCCTCCTACGAGCAGTACTTC.